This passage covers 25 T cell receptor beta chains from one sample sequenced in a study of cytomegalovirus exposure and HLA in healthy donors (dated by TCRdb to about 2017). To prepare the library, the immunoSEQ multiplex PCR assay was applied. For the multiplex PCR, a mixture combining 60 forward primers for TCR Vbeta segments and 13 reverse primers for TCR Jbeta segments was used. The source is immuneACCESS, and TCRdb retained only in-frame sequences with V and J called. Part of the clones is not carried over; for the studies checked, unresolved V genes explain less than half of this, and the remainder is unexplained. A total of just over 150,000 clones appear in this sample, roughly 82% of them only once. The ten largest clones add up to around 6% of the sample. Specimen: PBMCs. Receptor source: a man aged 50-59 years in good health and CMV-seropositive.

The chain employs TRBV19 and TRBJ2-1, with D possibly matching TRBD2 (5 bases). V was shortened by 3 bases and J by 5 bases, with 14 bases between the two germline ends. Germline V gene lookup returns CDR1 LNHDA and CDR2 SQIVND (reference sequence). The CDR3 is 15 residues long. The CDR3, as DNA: TGTGCCAGTAGTATCCCCGGAGGACGGCACAATGAGCAGTTCTTC. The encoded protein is CASSIPGGRHNEQFF.

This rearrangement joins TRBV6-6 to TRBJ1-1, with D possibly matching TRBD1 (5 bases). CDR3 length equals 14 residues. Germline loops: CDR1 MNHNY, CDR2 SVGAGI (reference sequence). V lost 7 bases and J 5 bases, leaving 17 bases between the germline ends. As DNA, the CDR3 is TGTGCCAGCACTCCCCGGGGGGTAGGGACTGAAGCTTTCTTT. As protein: CASTPRGVGTEAFF.

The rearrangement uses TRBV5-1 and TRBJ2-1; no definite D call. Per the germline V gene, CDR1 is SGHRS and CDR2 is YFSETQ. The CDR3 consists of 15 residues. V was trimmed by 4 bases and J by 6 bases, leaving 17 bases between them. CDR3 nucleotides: TGCGCCAGCAGCGCATTAGAGGCCCCCTGCAATGAGCAGTTCTTC. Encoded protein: CASSALEAPCNEQFF.

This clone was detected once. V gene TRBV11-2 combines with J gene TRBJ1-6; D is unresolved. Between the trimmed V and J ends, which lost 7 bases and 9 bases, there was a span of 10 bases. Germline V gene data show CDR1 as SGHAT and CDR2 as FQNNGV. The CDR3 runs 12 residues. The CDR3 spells CASNSPGSPLHF. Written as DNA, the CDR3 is TGTGCCAGCAACTCCCCGGGTTCACCCCTCCACTTT.

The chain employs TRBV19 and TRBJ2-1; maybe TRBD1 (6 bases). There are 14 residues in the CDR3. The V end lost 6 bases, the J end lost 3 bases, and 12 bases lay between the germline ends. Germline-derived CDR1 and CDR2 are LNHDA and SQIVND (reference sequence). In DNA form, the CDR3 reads TGTGCCAGTAGCCCTTGGGGGCTCTACAATGAGCAGTTCTTC. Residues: CASSPWGLYNEQFF.

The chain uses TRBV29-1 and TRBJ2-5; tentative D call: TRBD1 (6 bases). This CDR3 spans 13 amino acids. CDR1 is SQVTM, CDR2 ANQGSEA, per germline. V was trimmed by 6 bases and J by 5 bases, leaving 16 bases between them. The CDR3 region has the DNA TGCAGCGTGCCGCACAGGGTCCAGGAGACCCAGTACTTC. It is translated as CSVPHRVQETQYF.

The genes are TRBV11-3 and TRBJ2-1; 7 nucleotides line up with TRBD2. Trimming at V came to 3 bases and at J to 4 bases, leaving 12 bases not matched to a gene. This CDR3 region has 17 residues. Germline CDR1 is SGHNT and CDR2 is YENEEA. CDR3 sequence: CASSLAGQAGAYNEQFF. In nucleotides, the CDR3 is TGTGCCAGCAGCTTGGCGGGTCAGGCGGGAGCTTACAATGAGCAGTTCTTC.

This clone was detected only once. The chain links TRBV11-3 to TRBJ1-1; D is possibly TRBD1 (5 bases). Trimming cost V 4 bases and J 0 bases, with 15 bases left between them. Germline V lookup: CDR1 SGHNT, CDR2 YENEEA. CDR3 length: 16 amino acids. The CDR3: CASSWRSGGMNTEAFF. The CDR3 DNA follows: TGTGCCAGCAGCTGGAGGAGCGGGGGGATGAACACTGAAGCTTTCTTT. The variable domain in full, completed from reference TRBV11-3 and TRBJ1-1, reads EAGVVQSPRYKIIEKKQPVAFWCNPISGHNTLYWYLQNLGQGPELLIRYENEEAVDDSQLPKDRFSAERLKGVDSTLKIQPAELGDSAVYLCASSWRSGGMNTEAFFGQGTRLTVV.

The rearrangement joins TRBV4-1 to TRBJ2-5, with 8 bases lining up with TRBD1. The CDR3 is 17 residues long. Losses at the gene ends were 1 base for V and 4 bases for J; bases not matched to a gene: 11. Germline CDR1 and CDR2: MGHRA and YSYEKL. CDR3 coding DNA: TGCGCCAGCAGCCAAGTAGTTACCACAGGGGGTGCAGAGACCCAGTACTTC. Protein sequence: CASSQVVTTGGAETQYF.

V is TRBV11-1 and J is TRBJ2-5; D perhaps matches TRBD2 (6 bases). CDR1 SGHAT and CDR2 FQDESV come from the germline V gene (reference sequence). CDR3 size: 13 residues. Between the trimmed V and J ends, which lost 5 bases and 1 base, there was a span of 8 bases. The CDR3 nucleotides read TGTGCCAGCAGCCGGGAGATCCAAGAGACCCAGTACTTC. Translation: CASSREIQETQYF.

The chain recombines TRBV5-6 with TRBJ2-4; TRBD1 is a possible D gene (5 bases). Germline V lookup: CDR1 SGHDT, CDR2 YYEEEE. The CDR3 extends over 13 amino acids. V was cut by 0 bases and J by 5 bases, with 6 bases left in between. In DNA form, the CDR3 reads TGTGCCAGCAGCTTGGAGACAGAAAACATTCAGTACTTC. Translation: CASSLETENIQYF.

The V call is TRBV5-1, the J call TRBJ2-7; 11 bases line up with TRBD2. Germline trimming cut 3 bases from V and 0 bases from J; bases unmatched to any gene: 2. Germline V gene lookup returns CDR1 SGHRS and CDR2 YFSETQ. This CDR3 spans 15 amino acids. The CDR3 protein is CASSYSGGASYEQYF. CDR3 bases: TGCGCCAGCAGCTATAGCGGGGGGGCCTCCTACGAGCAGTACTTC.

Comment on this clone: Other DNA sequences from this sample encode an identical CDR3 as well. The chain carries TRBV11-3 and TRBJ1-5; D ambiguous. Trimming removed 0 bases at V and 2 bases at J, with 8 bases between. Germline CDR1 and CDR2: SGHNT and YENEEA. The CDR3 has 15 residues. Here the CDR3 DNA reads TGTGCCAGCAGCTTAGATAGTGGTGGCAATCAGCCCCAGCATTTT. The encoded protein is CASSLDSGGNQPQHF.

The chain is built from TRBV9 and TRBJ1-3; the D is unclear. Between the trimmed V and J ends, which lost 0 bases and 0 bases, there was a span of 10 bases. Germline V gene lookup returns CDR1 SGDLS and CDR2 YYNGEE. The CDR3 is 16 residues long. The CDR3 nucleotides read TGTGCCAGCAGCGTAGGGACTGACTACTCTGGAAACACCATATATTTT. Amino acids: CASSVGTDYSGNTIYF.

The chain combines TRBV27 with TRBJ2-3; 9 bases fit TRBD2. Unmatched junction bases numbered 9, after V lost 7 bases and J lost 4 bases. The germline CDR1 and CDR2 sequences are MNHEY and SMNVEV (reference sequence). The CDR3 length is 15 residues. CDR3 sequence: CASTYSGSSADTQYF. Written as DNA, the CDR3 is TGTGCCAGCACCTATAGCGGGAGTAGCGCAGATACGCAGTATTTT.

The CDR3 loop is CASSLQGQGNYGYTF. Here the CDR3 DNA reads TGTGCCAGCAGTTTACAGGGACAGGGCAACTATGGCTACACCTTC. The chain combines TRBV27 with TRBJ1-2, with 9 bases lining up with TRBD1. Looked up from germline, CDR1 is MNHEY and CDR2 is SMNVEV (reference sequence). Unmatched junction bases numbered 3, after V lost 2 bases and J lost 2 bases. The CDR3 extends over 15 amino acids.

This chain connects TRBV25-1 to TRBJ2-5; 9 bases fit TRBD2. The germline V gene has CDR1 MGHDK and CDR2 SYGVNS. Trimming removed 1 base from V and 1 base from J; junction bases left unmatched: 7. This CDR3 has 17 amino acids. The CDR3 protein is CASSESVSGSSQETQYF. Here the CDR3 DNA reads TGTGCCAGCAGTGAATCGGTTAGCGGGAGTTCCCAAGAGACCCAGTACTTC.

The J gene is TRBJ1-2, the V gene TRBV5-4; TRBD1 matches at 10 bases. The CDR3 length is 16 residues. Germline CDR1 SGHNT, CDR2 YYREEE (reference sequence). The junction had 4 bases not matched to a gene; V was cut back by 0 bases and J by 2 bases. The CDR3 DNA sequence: TGTGCCAGCAGCTTGGCCCCGGACAGGGGGAACTATGGCTACACCTTC. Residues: CASSLAPDRGNYGYTF.

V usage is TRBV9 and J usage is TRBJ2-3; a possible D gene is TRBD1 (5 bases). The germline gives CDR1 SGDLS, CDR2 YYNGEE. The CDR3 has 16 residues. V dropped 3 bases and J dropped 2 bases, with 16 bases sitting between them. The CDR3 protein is CASSASDTQFTDTQYF. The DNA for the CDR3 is TGTGCCAGCAGCGCGTCGGACACCCAATTCACAGATACGCAGTATTTT.

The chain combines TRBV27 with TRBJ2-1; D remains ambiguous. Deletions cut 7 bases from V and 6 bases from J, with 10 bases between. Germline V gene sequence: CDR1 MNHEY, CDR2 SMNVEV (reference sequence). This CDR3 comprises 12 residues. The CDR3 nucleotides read TGTGCCAGCATGAAAGCCGCCAATGAGCAGTTCTTC. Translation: CASMKAANEQFF.

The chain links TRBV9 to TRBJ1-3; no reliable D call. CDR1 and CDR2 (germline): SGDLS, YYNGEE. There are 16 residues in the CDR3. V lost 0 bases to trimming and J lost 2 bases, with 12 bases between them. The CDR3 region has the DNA TGTGCCAGCAGCGTAGGCGAGGCATCACCTGGAAACACCATATATTTT. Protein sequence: CASSVGEASPGNTIYF.

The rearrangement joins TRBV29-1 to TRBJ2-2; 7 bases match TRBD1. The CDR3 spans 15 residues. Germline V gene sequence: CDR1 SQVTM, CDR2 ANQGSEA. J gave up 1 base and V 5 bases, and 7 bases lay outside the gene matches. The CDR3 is CSVTRQGVNTGELFF. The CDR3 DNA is TGCAGCGTTACTAGACAGGGAGTGAACACCGGGGAGCTGTTTTTT.

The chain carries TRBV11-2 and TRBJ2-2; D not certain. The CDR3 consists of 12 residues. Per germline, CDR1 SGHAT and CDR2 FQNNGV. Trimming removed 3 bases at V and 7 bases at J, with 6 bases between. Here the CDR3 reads CASSFSGGELFF. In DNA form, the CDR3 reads TGTGCCAGCAGCTTTTCAGGCGGGGAGCTGTTTTTT.

The CDR3 loop is CASSLARRTSGKGEQFF. For the CDR3, the DNA is TGTGCCAGCAGCTTAGCGCGAAGGACTAGCGGGAAAGGGGAGCAGTTCTTC. The J gene is TRBJ2-1, the V gene TRBV7-6, with 12 bases lining up with TRBD2. Germline V gene sequence: CDR1 SGHVS, CDR2 FNYEAQ. The length of the CDR3 is 17 residues. The V and J ends lost 0 bases and 10 bases, in that order; junction bases with no gene match: 10.

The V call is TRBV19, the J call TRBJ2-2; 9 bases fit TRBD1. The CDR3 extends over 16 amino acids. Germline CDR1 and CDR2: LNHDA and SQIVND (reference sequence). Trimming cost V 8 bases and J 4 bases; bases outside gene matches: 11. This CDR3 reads CASRTGALGSTGELFF. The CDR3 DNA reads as TGTGCCAGTCGGACAGGGGCCCTCGGGAGCACCGGGGAGCTGTTTTTT. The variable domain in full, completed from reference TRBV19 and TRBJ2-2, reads DGGITQSPKYLFRKEGQNVTLSCEQNLNHDAMYWYRQDPGQGLRLIYYSQIVNDFQKGDIAEGYSVSREKKESFPLTVTSAQKNPTAFYLCASRTGALGSTGELFFGEGSRLTVL.